Listed here are 8 T cell receptor beta chains from one sample, sequenced in a study of control samples from healthy donors and cancer patients (dated by TCRdb to about 2020). The library was generated by the immunoSEQ multiplex PCR assay. TCRdb mirrors the immuneACCESS table, restricted to in-frame sequences. Some clones are absent from its copies; in checked studies, under half trace to an unresolved V gene, and the reason for the others is unknown. The table for this sample lists under 450,000 clones; over 75% of them were counted only once. The leading ten clones occupy 5% to 7% of the sample. The sample taken for sequencing was PBMCs. These receptors all stem from a man aged 40-49 years with head and neck cancer.

The chain is built from TRBV28 and TRBJ1-4; D gene unclear. The CDR3 covers 16 residues. Germline V gives CDR1 MDHEN, CDR2 SYDVKM. Trimming stripped 5 bases from V and 3 bases from J, with 16 bases between. CDR3 DNA sequence: TGTGCCAGCAGTCCACTTTACAGAGCTTCTAATGAAAAACTGTTTTTT. Translation: CASSPLYRASNEKLFF.

The CDR3 sequence is CASSPDLGEKLFF. CDR3 coding DNA: TGTGCCAGCAGCCCGGACTTGGGGGAAAAACTGTTTTTT. The chain is built from TRBV11-1 and TRBJ1-4, with D hard to call. Trimming shortened V by 5 bases and J by 8 bases, and 12 bases separated the two germline ends. CDR1 SGHAT and CDR2 FQDESV come from the germline V gene (reference sequence). The CDR3 sequence is 13 residues long.

This rearrangement joins TRBV5-1 to TRBJ2-4, with unresolved D. The CDR3 is made up of 16 amino acids. Trimming stripped 0 bases from V and 0 bases from J, with 10 bases between. Germline loops: CDR1 SGHRS, CDR2 YFSETQ. The chain's CDR3 is CASSLEGLLAKNIQYF. CDR3 DNA: TGCGCCAGCAGCTTGGAAGGGCTACTAGCCAAAAACATTCAGTACTTC.

The chain employs TRBV19 and TRBJ1-5; 8 nucleotides match TRBD1. With 8 bases clipped from V and 2 bases from J, the junction kept 14 bases outside the gene matches. Germline values: CDR1 LNHDA, CDR2 SQIVND (reference sequence). The CDR3 loop spans 17 amino acids. CDR3 sequence: CASSSGTGMAGNQPQHF. The CDR3 DNA reads TGTGCCAGTTCCTCAGGGACAGGAATGGCGGGCAATCAGCCCCAGCATTTT. The full variable domain, completed using reference TRBV19 and TRBJ1-5, is DGGITQSPKYLFRKEGQNVTLSCEQNLNHDAMYWYRQDPGQGLRLIYYSQIVNDFQKGDIAEGYSVSREKKESFPLTVTSAQKNPTAFYLCASSSGTGMAGNQPQHFGDGTRLSIL.

The chain uses TRBV6-1 and TRBJ2-2, with D tentatively TRBD1 or TRBD2 (6 bases each). V lost 4 bases, J lost 0 bases, and 12 bases lay in between. CDR1 is MNHNS and CDR2 is SASEGT in the germline V gene. CDR3 length: 16 residues. CDR3 loop: CASSGSGATNTGELFF. Here the CDR3 DNA reads TGTGCCAGCAGTGGGTCGGGGGCGACGAACACCGGGGAGCTGTTTTTT.

The chain has TRBV7-2 and TRBJ2-7, with 11 bases fitting TRBD1. The V and J ends lost 4 bases and 6 bases, in that order; junction bases with no gene match: 11. The germline CDR1 and CDR2 sequences are SGHTA and FQGNSA. The CDR3 is made up of 16 amino acids. The CDR3 loop is CASSYRRTGGFGEQYF. The CDR3 DNA follows: TGTGCCAGCAGCTACCGACGGACAGGGGGCTTCGGCGAGCAGTACTTC. Complete variable domain (other parts from reference TRBV7-2 and TRBJ2-7): GAGVSQSPSNKVTEKGKDVELRCDPISGHTALYWYRQSLGQGLEFLIYFQGNSAPDKSGLPSDRFSAERTGGSVSTLTIQRTQQEDSAVYLCASSYRRTGGFGEQYFGPGTRLTVT.

This clone came up once. The J gene is TRBJ2-5, the V gene TRBV6-5; 7 nucleotides align to TRBD2. CDR1 MNHEY and CDR2 SVGAGI come from the germline V gene. The ends lost 2 bases at V and 4 bases at J; junction bases unmatched: 1. The CDR3 spans 13 residues. CDR3 protein: CASSYGGGETQYF. The CDR3 coding sequence is TGTGCCAGCAGTTACGGGGGGGGAGAGACCCAGTACTTC.

This chain links TRBV6-1 with TRBJ2-7; D not resolved. Germline V gene sequence: CDR1 MNHNS, CDR2 SASEGT. This CDR3 contains 13 residues. V was cut by 0 bases and J by 5 bases, with 8 bases left in between. This CDR3 reads CASSEASWDEQYF. The CDR3 coding sequence is TGTGCCAGCAGTGAAGCGTCCTGGGACGAGCAGTACTTC.